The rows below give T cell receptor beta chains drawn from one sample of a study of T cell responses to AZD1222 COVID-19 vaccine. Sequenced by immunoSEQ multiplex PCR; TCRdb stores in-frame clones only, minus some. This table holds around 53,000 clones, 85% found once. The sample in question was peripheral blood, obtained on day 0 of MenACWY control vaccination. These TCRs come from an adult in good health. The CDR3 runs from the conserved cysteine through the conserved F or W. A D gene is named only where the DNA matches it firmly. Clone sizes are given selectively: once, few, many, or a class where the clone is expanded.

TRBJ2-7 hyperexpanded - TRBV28 TGTGCCAGCAGTTTTTTATTCCTTCGGGGGAGTGGATCCTACGAGCAGTACTTC CASSFLFLRGSGSYEQYF
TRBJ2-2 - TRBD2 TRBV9 TGTGCCAGCAGCGTGTATAGCGGGAGGGCGAACACCGGGGAGCTGTTTTTT CASSVYSGRANTGELFF
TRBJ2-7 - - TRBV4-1 TGCGCCAGCAGCCAAGAACCGGGACTTAGGAGCTCCTACGAGCAGTACTTC CASSQEPGLRSSYEQYF
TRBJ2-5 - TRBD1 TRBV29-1 TGCAGCGTTGTCCCTCCCGACAGGGGGCCAGAGACCCAGTACTTC CSVVPPDRGPETQYF
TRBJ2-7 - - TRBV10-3 TGTGCCATCTCCCTGGGGGAGTACGAGCAGTACTTC CAISLGEYEQYF
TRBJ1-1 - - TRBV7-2 TGTGCCAGCAGCTTAGCGTCAGGGGTAGGCACTGAAGCTTTCTTT CASSLASGVGTEAFF
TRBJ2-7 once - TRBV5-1 TGCGCCAGCAGCTCCCCCCCCGACGAGCAGTACTTC CASSSPPDEQYF
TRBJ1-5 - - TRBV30 TGTGCCTGGAGCCGGGGGAGGGATCAGCCCCAGCATTTT CAWSRGRDQPQHF
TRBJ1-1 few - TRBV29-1 TGCAGCGTTGAACGCCGTCCGAACACTGAAGCTTTCTTT CSVERRPNTEAFF
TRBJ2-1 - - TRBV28 TGTGCCAGCAGTTTAGACCTCAGCTCCTACAATGAGCAGTTCTTC CASSLDLSSYNEQFF
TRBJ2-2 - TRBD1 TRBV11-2 TGTGCCAGCATTCGGGACAGGGAAGTCGGGGAGCTGTTTTTT CASIRDREVGELFF
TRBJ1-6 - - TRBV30 TGTGCCTGGGCCCCAGACAGCGGCTCCTATAATTCACCCCTCCACTTT CAWAPDSGSYNSPLHF
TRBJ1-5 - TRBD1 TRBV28 TGTGCCAGCAGGAGGGGGGGACAGGGACCCCAGCATTTT CASRRGGQGPQHF
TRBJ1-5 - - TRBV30 TGTGCCTGGAGTGAGGGGATAGATCAGCCCCAGCATTTT CAWSEGIDQPQHF
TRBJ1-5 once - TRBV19 TGTGCCAGTAGTACAGGGTATCAGCCCCAGCATTTT CASSTGYQPQHF
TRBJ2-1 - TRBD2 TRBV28 TGTGCCAGCAGTTTAGTCGCGGGGGATAATGAGCAGTTCTTC CASSLVAGDNEQFF
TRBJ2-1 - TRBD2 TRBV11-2 TGTGCCAGCAGCTTGGGCCCGGGACTAGCGGTTTACAATGAGCAGTTCTTC CASSLGPGLAVYNEQFF
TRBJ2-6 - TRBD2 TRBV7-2 TGTGCCAGCAGCTTAGTGGCGGGAGCTTCTGGGGCCAACGTCCTGACTTTC CASSLVAGASGANVLTF
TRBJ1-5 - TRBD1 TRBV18 TGTGCCAGCTCCCCTGGACAGGGGATATATAGCAATCAGCCCCAGCATTTT CASSPGQGIYSNQPQHF
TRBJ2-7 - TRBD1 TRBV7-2 TGTGCCAGCAGCTTAGCTGGACAGGGAGCCTACGAGCAGTACTTC CASSLAGQGAYEQYF
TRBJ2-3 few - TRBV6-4 TGTGCCAGCAGTGCTGCGGGAGAGGGGGGAGATACGCAGTATTTT CASSAAGEGGDTQYF
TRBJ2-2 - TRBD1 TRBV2 TGTGCCAGCAGTTTGGACAGGGGGCCGGATCCGAACACCGGGGAGCTGTTTTTT CASSLDRGPDPNTGELFF
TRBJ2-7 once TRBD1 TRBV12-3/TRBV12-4 TGTGCCAGCACTCGTAACCAGGGGGATGAGCAGTACTTC CASTRNQGDEQYF
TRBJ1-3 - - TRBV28 TGTGCCAGCAGGATTGGGCGGGGAACGGCCGGAAACACCATATATTTT CASRIGRGTAGNTIYF
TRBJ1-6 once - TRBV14 TGTGCCAGCAGCCAAGATAGGGGAACAGCCTCACCCCTCCACTTT CASSQDRGTASPLHF
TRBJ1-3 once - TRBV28 TGTGCCAGCAGTTTTGATTGGAGCTCTGGAAACACCATATATTTT CASSFDWSSGNTIYF
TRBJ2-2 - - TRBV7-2 TGTGCCAGCAGTTTGGACACCGGGGAGCTGTTTTTT CASSLDTGELFF
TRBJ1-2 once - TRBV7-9 TGTGCCAGCAGCTTAAGAGGGCAGGGCCGTAACTATGGCTACACCTTC CASSLRGQGRNYGYTF
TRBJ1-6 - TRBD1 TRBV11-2 TGTGCCAGCAGACTCGCCGGGACAGGGTTATGGTATTCACCCCTCCACTTT CASRLAGTGLWYSPLHF
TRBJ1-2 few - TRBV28 TGTGCCAGCAGTTTAGGGGGGACAACAAGCTACGGCTACACCTTC CASSLGGTTSYGYTF
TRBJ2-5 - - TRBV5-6 TGTGCCAGCAGATTCGGAGGGCAGGAGACCCAGTACTTC CASRFGGQETQYF
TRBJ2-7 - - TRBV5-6 TGTGCCAGCAGCTTGAACGGGGTCTCCTACGAGCAGTACTTC CASSLNGVSYEQYF
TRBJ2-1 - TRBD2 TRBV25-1 TGTGCCAGCAGTGGGATAGCGGGAGGGCCCGGTGAGCAGTTCTTC CASSGIAGGPGEQFF
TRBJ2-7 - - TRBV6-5 TGTGCCAGCAGTTATCGGACGGAGTCCTACGAGCAGTACTTC CASSYRTESYEQYF
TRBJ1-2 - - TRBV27 TGTGCCAGCAGCCTGAAGGGGTACGGCTACACCTTC CASSLKGYGYTF
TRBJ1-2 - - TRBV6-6 TGTGCCAGCAGTTACTCGAATGGGGGCGGTGGCTACACCTTC CASSYSNGGGGYTF
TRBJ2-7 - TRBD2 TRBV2 TGTGCCAGCAGTGATTATGGGACTAGCGGGACGACCTACGAGCAGTACTTC CASSDYGTSGTTYEQYF
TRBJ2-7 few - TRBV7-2 TGTGCCAGCAGCACCGAGGGGGGGGCTCTGGCCGAGCAGTACTTC CASSTEGGALAEQYF
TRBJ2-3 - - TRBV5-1 TGCGCCAGCAGCTTGGACTCGGCCACAGATACGCAGTATTTT CASSLDSATDTQYF
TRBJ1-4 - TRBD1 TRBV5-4 TGTGCCAGCAGCCGGACAGGGGGCGCAGGGGCAACTAATGAAAAACTGTTTTTT CASSRTGGAGATNEKLFF
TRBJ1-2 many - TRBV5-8 TGTGCCAGCAGCTTGGCCGATAACTATGGCTACACCTTC CASSLADNYGYTF
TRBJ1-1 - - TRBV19 TGTGCCAGTAGTATTGGGGCTTACTACACTGAAGCTTTCTTT CASSIGAYYTEAFF
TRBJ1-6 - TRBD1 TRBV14 TGTGCCAGCAGCCAACAGGGGGGAAGGAATTCACCCCTCCACTTT CASSQQGGRNSPLHF
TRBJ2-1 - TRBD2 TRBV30 TGTGCCTGGAGTGTCCCCCCGCCTCTAGCGGCCTCCTACAATGAGCAGTTCTTC CAWSVPPPLAASYNEQFF
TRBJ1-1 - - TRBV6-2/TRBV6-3 TGTGCCAGCAGTTACGTCGGTACTGAAGCTTTCTTT CASSYVGTEAFF
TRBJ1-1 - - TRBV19 TGTGCCAGTAGTATCCTGGACTTGTACACTGAAGCTTTCTTT CASSILDLYTEAFF
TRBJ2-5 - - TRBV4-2 TGTGCCAGCAGCATTACAGCGAGCGAAGAGACCCAGTACTTC CASSITASEETQYF
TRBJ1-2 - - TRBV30 TGTGCCTGGAGTGGCGGGGGACTCTATGGCTACACCTTC CAWSGGGLYGYTF
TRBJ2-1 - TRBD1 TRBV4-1 TGCGCCAGCAGCCAGGGGGGGACAGGGGGCAATGAGCAGTTCTTC CASSQGGTGGNEQFF
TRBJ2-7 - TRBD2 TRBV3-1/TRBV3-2 TGTGCCAGCAGCCCCTCGGGACTTTTGGCGGGAGGGCCTCGCGAGCAGTACTTC CASSPSGLLAGGPREQYF
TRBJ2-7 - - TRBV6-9 TGTGCCAGCAGTTATTCGTCGTCCACAGGGAACTGCTACGAGCAGTACTTC CASSYSSSTGNCYEQYF
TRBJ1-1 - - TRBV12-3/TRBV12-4 TGTGCCAGCAGTCTCAGGGACACTGAAGCTTTCTTT CASSLRDTEAFF
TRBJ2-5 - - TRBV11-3 TGTGCCAGCAGCTTAGGGCAGAGAGAAGAGACCCAGTACTTC CASSLGQREETQYF
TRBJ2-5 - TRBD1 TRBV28 TGTGCCAGCAGTTTTACAGGGGGCGCAAAGACCCAGTACTTC CASSFTGGAKTQYF